The next 25 T cell receptor beta chains were all read from a single sample in a study of blood T cell repertoires in COVID-19. TCRdb keeps only in-frame clones here, not all; method: immunoSEQ multiplex PCR. The sample has a few hundred thousand clones, approximately 86% seen once. Source material: peripheral blood. The source of these receptors is a woman in her 70s with active or convalescent COVID-19.

The chain has TRBV10-1 and TRBJ1-1; no reliable D call. The V end lost 5 bases, the J end lost 0 bases, and 7 bases lay between the germline ends. The CDR3 sequence is 13 residues long. Germline lookup yields CDR1 WNHNN and CDR2 SYGVQD (reference sequence). This chain's CDR3 is CASSHGVNTEAFF. CDR3 sequence (DNA): TGCGCCAGCAGTCACGGGGTGAACACTGAAGCTTTCTTT.

This chain uses TRBV6-2 or TRBV6-3 with TRBJ1-5, with 8 nucleotides matching TRBD1. The length of the CDR3 is 15 residues. Germline CDR1 is MNHEY and CDR2 is SVGEGT. J gave up 3 bases and V 4 bases, and 5 bases lay outside the gene matches. The chain's CDR3 is CASSSLQGVNQPQHF. Here the CDR3 DNA reads TGTGCCAGCAGTTCGTTACAGGGGGTCAATCAGCCCCAGCATTTT.

V gene TRBV5-1 combines with J gene TRBJ1-6; D possibly corresponds to TRBD1 (5 bases). Germline lookup yields CDR1 SGHRS and CDR2 YFSETQ. V shed 0 bases and J shed 9 bases, with 16 bases lying between them. This CDR3 comprises 16 residues. The CDR3 reads CASSLAAAGKGSPLHF. The CDR3 DNA reads TGCGCCAGCAGCTTGGCCGCCGCAGGGAAGGGTTCACCCCTCCACTTT.

The rearrangement links TRBV7-2 to TRBJ1-3; TRBD1 matches at 7 bases. Per germline, CDR1 SGHTA and CDR2 FQGNSA. Trimming removed 8 bases from V and 8 bases from J; junction bases left unmatched: 9. This CDR3 has 13 residues. CDR3 loop: CASQGRGIDTIYF. The DNA for the CDR3 is TGTGCCAGCCAGGGCAGGGGGATAGACACCATATATTTT.

The V call is TRBV5-6, the J call TRBJ1-1, with D possibly matching TRBD1 (5 bases). The CDR3 has 13 residues. Per the germline V gene, CDR1 is SGHDT and CDR2 is YYEEEE. V lost 5 bases, J lost 1 base, and 9 bases lay in between. CDR3 sequence: CASSSQGNTEAFF. DNA for the CDR3: TGTGCCAGCAGTTCCCAGGGGAACACTGAAGCTTTCTTT.

The chain joins TRBV12-3 or TRBV12-4 to TRBJ1-2, with a weak D call TRBD1 (5 bases). There are 13 residues in the CDR3. V lost 6 bases and J 4 bases, leaving 12 bases between the germline ends. The CDR3: CASSLSGVYGYTF. CDR3 DNA sequence: TGTGCCAGCAGCTTATCGGGGGTCTATGGCTACACCTTC.

The V call is TRBV12-3 or TRBV12-4, the J call TRBJ2-7; no definite D call. The CDR3 is 12 residues long. The V and J ends lost 1 base and 3 bases respectively, with 4 bases between them. The CDR3 nucleotides read TGTGCCAGCAGTTTAGGTTACTACGAGCAGTACTTC. Its translation: CASSLGYYEQYF.

The chain is built from TRBV12-5 and TRBJ1-1; possible D gene TRBD1, 5 bases. The ends were cut back, 0 bases at V and 0 bases at J, with 20 bases in the middle. CDR3 size: 19 residues. CDR1 and CDR2 from the germline V gene are LGHNT and FRNRAP. The CDR3 sequence is CASGLVPTGTDLMNTEAFF. The CDR3 nucleotides are TGTGCTAGTGGTTTGGTCCCCACAGGAACGGATCTCATGAACACTGAAGCTTTCTTT.

The V gene is TRBV7-9, the J gene TRBJ2-1; 11 bases align to TRBD2. Germline-derived CDR1 and CDR2 are SEHNR and FQNEAQ (reference sequence). V lost 3 bases to trimming and J lost 8 bases; unmatched junction nucleotides: 6. The CDR3 covers 15 residues. DNA for the CDR3: TGTGCCAGCAGCTTGCTAGCGGGGGGCCAGGATGAGCAGTTCTTC. Its protein is CASSLLAGGQDEQFF.

CDR3 protein: CASSAGDLTDTQYF. CDR3 nucleotide sequence: TGCGCCAGCAGCGCGGGGGACCTTACAGATACGCAGTATTTT. The V gene is TRBV5-1, the J gene TRBJ2-3; TRBD2 aligns across 7 bases. The CDR3 is 14 residues long. Per the germline V gene, CDR1 is SGHRS and CDR2 is YFSETQ. The V and J ends lost 4 bases and 3 bases, in that order; junction bases with no gene match: 5.

The rearrangement uses TRBV12-3 or TRBV12-4 and TRBJ1-1, with 9 bases matching TRBD1. The CDR3 runs 13 residues. Germline trimming cut 4 bases from V and 4 bases from J; bases unmatched to any gene: 1. CDR3 coding DNA: TGTGCCAGCAGTTACAGGGGGCTCACTGAAGCTTTCTTT. Translation: CASSYRGLTEAFF.

This chain uses TRBV14 with TRBJ2-7; TRBD1 agrees at 7 bases. V lost 7 bases, J lost 6 bases, and 9 bases stayed unmatched. The CDR3 runs to 13 residues. Germline V gene data show CDR1 as SGHDN and CDR2 as FVKESK. The CDR3 protein is CASNLGGLTEQYF. The CDR3 DNA follows: TGTGCCAGCAACCTAGGGGGCCTTACCGAGCAGTACTTC.

The chain has TRBV6-6 and TRBJ2-7, with D unresolved. The length of the CDR3 is 12 residues. CDR1 is MNHNY, CDR2 SVGAGI, per germline (reference sequence). V was clipped by 5 bases and J by 3 bases, with 8 bases between them. DNA for the CDR3: TGTGCCAGCAGTCAATTAAACTACGAGCAGTACTTC. This gives the protein CASSQLNYEQYF.

This chain links TRBV5-4 with TRBJ2-1; 10 nucleotides agree with TRBD2. The CDR3 covers 16 residues. Germline-derived CDR1 and CDR2 are SGHNT and YYREEE (reference sequence). V shed 3 bases, J shed 4 bases, and the junction held 7 bases outside the gene matches. CDR3 nucleotide sequence: TGTGCCAGCAGCTCCAAGAGCGGGGGGGCTTACAATGAGCAGTTCTTC. Encoded protein: CASSSKSGGAYNEQFF.

For the CDR3, the DNA is TGCGCCAGCAGCCCATTACAGGGCGGTAATGAAAAACTGTTTTTT. This gives the protein CASSPLQGGNEKLFF. The chain combines TRBV5-1 with TRBJ1-4, with a possible D match to TRBD1 (6 bases). V lost 4 bases to trimming and J lost 4 bases, with 14 bases between them. Germline V gene lookup returns CDR1 SGHRS and CDR2 YFSETQ. This CDR3 spans 15 amino acids.

This clone turned up a few times. The chain is built from TRBV19 and TRBJ1-2; D might be TRBD1 (5 bases). Looked up from germline, CDR1 is LNHDA and CDR2 is SQIVND (reference sequence). The V and J ends lost 0 bases and 3 bases respectively, with 20 bases between them. The CDR3 is made up of 18 amino acids. The CDR3, as DNA: TGTGCCAGTAGTATAGATGAACCCGCAGGGCGCCCAGACTATGGCTACACCTTC. Amino acids: CASSIDEPAGRPDYGYTF.

V gene TRBV6-5 combines with J gene TRBJ1-1, with TRBD1 matching 10 bases. The V segment lost 4 bases and the J segment 8 bases; nucleotides outside the gene matches: 4. Germline V lookup: CDR1 MNHEY, CDR2 SVGAGI. This CDR3 spans 13 amino acids. CDR3 DNA: TGTGCCAGCAGTTTCACGGGACAGGGGGAAGCTTTCTTT. It encodes CASSFTGQGEAFF.

The V and J genes are TRBV5-5 and TRBJ2-1, with 8 positions matching TRBD1. Germline assignment: CDR1 SGHKS and CDR2 YYEKEE (reference sequence). This CDR3 region has 15 residues. V gave up 2 bases and J gave up 0 bases; unmatched junction bases: 1. The CDR3 DNA is TGTGCCAGCAGCTTAGGACAGGGCTCCTACAATGAGCAGTTCTTC. It specifies CASSLGQGSYNEQFF.

This clone was detected a few times. The rearrangement uses TRBV6-1 and TRBJ1-5; D not resolved. CDR3 length: 13 residues. The germline gives CDR1 MNHNS, CDR2 SASEGT. V was pared by 0 bases and J by 10 bases, with 10 bases between. CDR3 region: CASSEAVRSPQHF. The CDR3 DNA is TGTGCCAGCAGTGAAGCTGTTCGGAGTCCCCAGCATTTT.

This chain links TRBV7-3 with TRBJ1-2, with 9 bases identical to TRBD1. The CDR3 totals 15 residues. Germline values: CDR1 SGHTA, CDR2 FQGTGA. V gave up 1 base and J gave up 7 bases; unmatched junction bases: 7. The CDR3 sequence: CASSLRGTGYGGYTF. CDR3 DNA: TGTGCCAGCAGCTTAAGAGGGACAGGGTATGGTGGCTACACCTTC.

This rearrangement joins TRBV6-5 to TRBJ1-3; the D is unclear. Germline CDR1 and CDR2: MNHEY and SVGAGI. CDR3 length equals 15 residues. V shed 0 bases and J shed 4 bases, with 10 bases lying between them. The CDR3 protein is CASSYSRALGNTIYF. The DNA for the CDR3 is TGTGCCAGCAGTTACTCGCGGGCTCTAGGAAACACCATATATTTT.

The chain uses TRBV12-3 or TRBV12-4 and TRBJ2-5; TRBD1 is a possible D gene (5 bases). The CDR3 spans 12 residues. V was trimmed by 7 bases and J by 5 bases, leaving 11 bases between them. The CDR3 is CASTTRVETQYF. CDR3 coding DNA: TGTGCCAGCACTACCAGGGTTGAGACCCAGTACTTC.

In nucleotides, the CDR3 is TGTGCCAGCAGCCAAGATCGGGGGGGGCCCACCGGGGAGCTGTTTTTT. Its protein is CASSQDRGGPTGELFF. The chain combines TRBV3-1 (or the pseudogene TRBV3-2) with TRBJ2-2, with 8 bases lining up with TRBD2. V was pared by 0 bases and J by 4 bases, with 4 bases of the junction left unmatched. The CDR3 sequence is 16 residues long. Germline loops: CDR1 LGHDT, CDR2 YNNKEL (reference sequence).

The chain joins TRBV6-2 or TRBV6-3 to TRBJ1-2, with D perhaps matching TRBD1 (5 bases). The CDR3 loop spans 13 amino acids. Germline V gene sequence: CDR1 MNHEY, CDR2 SVGEGT. Trimming left V 2 bases short and J 8 bases short, with 12 bases between. The CDR3 region has the DNA TGTGCCAGCAGTTACACTGGGGCGCGCGGCTACACCTTC. This gives the protein CASSYTGARGYTF.

J is TRBJ2-3 and V is TRBV6-5; a possible D gene is TRBD2 (5 bases). This CDR3 is 14 amino acids long. V was trimmed by 2 bases and J by 4 bases, leaving 10 bases between them. Germline CDR1 is MNHEY and CDR2 is SVGAGI. CDR3 in amino acids: CASSYVAGADTQYF. CDR3 nucleotides: TGTGCCAGCAGTTACGTTGCGGGCGCAGATACGCAGTATTTT.